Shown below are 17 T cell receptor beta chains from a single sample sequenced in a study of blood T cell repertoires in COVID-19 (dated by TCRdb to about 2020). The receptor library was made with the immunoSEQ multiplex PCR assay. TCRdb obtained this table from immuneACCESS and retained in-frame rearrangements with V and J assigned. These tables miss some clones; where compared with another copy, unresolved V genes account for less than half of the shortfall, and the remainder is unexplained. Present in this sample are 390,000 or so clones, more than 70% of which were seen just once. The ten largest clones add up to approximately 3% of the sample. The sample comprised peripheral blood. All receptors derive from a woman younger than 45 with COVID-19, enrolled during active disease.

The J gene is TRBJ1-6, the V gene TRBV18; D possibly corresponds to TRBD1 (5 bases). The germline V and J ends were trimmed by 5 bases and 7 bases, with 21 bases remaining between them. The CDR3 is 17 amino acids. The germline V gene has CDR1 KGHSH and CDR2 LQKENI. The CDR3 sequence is CASSNAGGSLRNSPLHF. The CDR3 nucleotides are TGTGCCAGCTCAAACGCCGGGGGGTCCCTTCGAAATTCACCCCTCCACTTT.

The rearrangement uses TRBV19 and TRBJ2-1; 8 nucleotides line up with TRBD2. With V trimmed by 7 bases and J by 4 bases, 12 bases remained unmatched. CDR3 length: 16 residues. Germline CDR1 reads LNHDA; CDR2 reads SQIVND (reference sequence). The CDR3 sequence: CASIGPGGGVYNEQFF. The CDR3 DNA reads TGTGCCAGTATTGGACCCGGGGGGGGTGTGTACAATGAGCAGTTCTTC.

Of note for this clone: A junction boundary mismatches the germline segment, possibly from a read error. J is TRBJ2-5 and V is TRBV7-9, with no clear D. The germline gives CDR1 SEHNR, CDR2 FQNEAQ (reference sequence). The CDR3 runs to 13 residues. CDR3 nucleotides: TGTGCCAGCAGCCTCACGACGGTGGCGGATCAAAACTTC. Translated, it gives CASSLTTVADQNF.

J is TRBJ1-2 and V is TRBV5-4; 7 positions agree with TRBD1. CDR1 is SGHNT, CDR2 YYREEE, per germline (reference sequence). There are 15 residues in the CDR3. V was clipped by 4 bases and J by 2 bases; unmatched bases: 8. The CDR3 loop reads CASSLNRQGNYGYTF. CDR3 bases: TGTGCCAGCAGCCTGAACCGACAGGGCAACTATGGCTACACCTTC. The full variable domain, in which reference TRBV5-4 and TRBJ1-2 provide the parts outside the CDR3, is ETGVTQSPTHLIKTRGQQVTLRCSSQSGHNTVSWYQQALGQGPQFIFQYYREEENGRGNFPPRFSGLQFPNYSSELNVNALELDDSALYLCASSLNRQGNYGYTFGSGTRLTVV.

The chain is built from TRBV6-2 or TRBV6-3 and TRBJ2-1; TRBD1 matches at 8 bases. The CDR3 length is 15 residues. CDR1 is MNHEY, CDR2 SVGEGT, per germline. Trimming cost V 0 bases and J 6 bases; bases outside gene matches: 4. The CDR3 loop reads CASSYSDTGGNEQFF. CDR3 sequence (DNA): TGTGCCAGCAGTTACTCGGACACAGGGGGCAATGAGCAGTTCTTC.

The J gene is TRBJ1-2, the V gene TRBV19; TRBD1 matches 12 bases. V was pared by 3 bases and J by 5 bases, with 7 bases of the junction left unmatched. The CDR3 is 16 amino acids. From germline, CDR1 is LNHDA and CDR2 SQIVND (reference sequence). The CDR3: CASSIGDRGPSYGYTF. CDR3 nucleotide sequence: TGTGCCAGTAGTATCGGGGACAGGGGGCCTTCTTATGGCTACACCTTC.

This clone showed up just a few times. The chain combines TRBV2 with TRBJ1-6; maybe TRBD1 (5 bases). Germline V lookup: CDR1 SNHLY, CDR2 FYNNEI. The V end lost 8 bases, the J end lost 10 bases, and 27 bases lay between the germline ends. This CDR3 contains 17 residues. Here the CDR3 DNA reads TGTGCCAGCGCGGGGCAGGGTATTAGATCGGGGGGATCACCCCTCCACTTT. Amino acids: CASAGQGIRSGGSPLHF.

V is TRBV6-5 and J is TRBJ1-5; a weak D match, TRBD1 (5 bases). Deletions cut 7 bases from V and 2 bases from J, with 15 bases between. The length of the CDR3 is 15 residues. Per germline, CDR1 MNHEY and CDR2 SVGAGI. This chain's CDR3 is CASTWRGEGNQPQHF. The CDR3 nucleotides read TGTGCCAGCACCTGGCGGGGGGAGGGCAATCAGCCCCAGCATTTT.

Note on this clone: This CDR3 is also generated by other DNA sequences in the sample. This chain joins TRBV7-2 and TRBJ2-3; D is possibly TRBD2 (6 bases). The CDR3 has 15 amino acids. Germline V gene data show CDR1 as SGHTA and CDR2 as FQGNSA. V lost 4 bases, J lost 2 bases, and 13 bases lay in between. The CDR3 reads CASSSTGGITDTQYF. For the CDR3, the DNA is TGTGCCAGCAGCTCAACTGGCGGGATCACAGATACGCAGTATTTT.

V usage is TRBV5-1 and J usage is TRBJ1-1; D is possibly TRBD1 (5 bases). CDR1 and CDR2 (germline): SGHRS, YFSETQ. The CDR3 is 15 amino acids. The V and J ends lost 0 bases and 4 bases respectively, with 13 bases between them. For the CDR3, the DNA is TGCGCCAGCAGCTTGGAGTCTCGGGGGGGCACTGAAGCTTTCTTT. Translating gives CASSLESRGGTEAFF.

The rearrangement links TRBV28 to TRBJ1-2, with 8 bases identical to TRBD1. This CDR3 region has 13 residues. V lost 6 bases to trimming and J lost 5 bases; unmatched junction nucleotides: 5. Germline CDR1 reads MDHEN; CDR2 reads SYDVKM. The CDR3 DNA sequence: TGTGCCAGCAGCCACGACAGGGGTTATGGCTACACCTTC. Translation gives CASSHDRGYGYTF.

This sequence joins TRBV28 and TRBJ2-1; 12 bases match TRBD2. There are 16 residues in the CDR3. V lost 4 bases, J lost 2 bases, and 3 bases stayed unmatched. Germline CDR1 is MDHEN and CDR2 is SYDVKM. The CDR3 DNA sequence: TGTGCCAGCAGTTACCCTAGCGGGGGGGCCTACAATGAGCAGTTCTTC. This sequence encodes CASSYPSGGAYNEQFF.

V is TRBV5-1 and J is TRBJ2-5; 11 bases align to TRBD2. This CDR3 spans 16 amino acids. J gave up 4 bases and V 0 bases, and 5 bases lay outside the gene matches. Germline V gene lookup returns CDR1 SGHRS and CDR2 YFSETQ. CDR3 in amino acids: CASSLVASGGSETQYF. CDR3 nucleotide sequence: TGCGCCAGCAGCTTGGTGGCTAGCGGGGGGTCAGAGACCCAGTACTTC. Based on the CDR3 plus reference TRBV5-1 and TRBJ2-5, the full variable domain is KAGVTQTPRYLIKTRGQQVTLSCSPISGHRSVSWYQQTPGQGLQFLFEYFSETQRNKGNFPGRFSGRQFSNSRSEMNVSTLELGDSALYLCASSLVASGGSETQYFGPGTRLLVL.

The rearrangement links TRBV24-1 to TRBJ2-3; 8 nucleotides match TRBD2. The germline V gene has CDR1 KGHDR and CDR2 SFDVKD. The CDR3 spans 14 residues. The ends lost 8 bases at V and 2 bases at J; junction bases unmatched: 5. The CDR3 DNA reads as TGTGCCACCACCTCGGGGGGGCCCACAGATACGCAGTATTTT. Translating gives CATTSGGPTDTQYF.

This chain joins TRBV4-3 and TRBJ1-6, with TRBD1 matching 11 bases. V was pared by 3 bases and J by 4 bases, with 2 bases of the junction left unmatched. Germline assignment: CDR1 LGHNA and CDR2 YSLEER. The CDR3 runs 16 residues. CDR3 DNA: TGCGCCAGCAGCCAGGACAGGGGGCCTTATAATTCACCCCTCCACTTT. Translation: CASSQDRGPYNSPLHF.

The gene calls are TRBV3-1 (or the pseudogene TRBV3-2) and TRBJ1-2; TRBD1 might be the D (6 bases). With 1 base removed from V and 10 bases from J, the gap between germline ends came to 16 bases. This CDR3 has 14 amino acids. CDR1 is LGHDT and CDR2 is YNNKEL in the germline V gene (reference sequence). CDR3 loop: CASSQGAGAVSYTF. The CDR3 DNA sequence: TGTGCCAGCAGCCAAGGTGCGGGGGCGGTCTCCTACACCTTC.

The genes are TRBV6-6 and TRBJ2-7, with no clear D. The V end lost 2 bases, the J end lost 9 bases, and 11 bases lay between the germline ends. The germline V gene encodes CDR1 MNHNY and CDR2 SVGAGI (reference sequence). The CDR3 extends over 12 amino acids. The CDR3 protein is CASSYDGARQYV. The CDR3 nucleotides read TGTGCCAGCAGTTACGACGGAGCTAGGCAGTACGTC.